This T cell receptor beta chain is drawn from a study of cytomegalovirus exposure and HLA in healthy donors. Regarding the study as a whole: A later analysis associated approximately 17,000 TCR beta sequences with HLA alleles at a 0.05 false discovery rate.

As for this clone: Its antigen is currently unknown.

PCR involved 60 Vbeta and 13 Jbeta primers. Profiling relied on immunoSEQ multiplex PCR, and the TCRdb table lists in-frame clones only, not all of them. The sample holds roughly 160,000 clones, around three quarters seen once. The CDR3 has 12 amino acids. In germline, CDR1 is SEHNR, CDR2 FQNEAQ (reference sequence). The V gene lost 5 bases and the J gene lost 6 bases, with 11 bases spanning the gap. V gene TRBV7-9 combines with J gene TRBJ2-7; no clear D. The sequencing sample was made of PBMCs. This clonotype was obtained from a young man in good health and CMV-seropositive. The chain's CDR3 is CASSQSLGEQYF. CDR3 nucleotides: TGTGCCAGCAGCCAAAGCCTCGGCGAGCAGTACTTC.